The present T cell receptor beta chain was sequenced within a study of T cell repertoires in cytomegalovirus infection. Study-level findings and limits: CMV-specific TCR beta clonotypes restricted by HLA-C were the ones dominating the ex vivo response.

Looked up from germline, CDR1 is SGHTA and CDR2 is FQGTGA. V was pared by 2 bases and J by 2 bases, with 6 bases between. There are 13 residues in the CDR3. This clonotype was counted many times. What it binds is not known. MiXCR was run by TCRdb on the reads, yielding one entry per CDR3 protein. The table shows 450,000 to 600,000 distinct CDR3 sequences, with 10% to 12% occurring only once. This TCR was recovered from a human donor in good health (CMV status not recorded). Some clones in this sample may be carry-over from other donors' samples. The material sequenced was PBMCs. The chain recombines TRBV7-3 with TRBJ2-5; no reliable D call. The CDR3 nucleotides read TGTGCCAGCAGCTTAGCGCGACAAGAGACCCAGTACTTC. This gives the protein CASSLARQETQYF. Combining the CDR3 with reference TRBV7-3 and TRBJ2-5 gives the whole variable domain GAGVSQTPSNKVTEKGKYVELRCDPISGHTALYWYRQSLGQGPEFLIYFQGTGAADDSGLPNDRFFAVRPEGSVSTLKIQRTERGDSAVYLCASSLARQETQYFGPGTRLLVL.